The next 17 T cell receptor beta chains were all read from a single sample in a study of T cell clonality in common variable immunodeficiency. Libraries were prepared by immunoSEQ multiplex PCR; TCRdb keeps only in-frame clonotypes and omits some of them. The sample has 52,000 or so clones, none seen only once. The sample taken for sequencing was peripheral blood mononuclear cells. The receptors derive from a person aged 18-70 years in good health.

This clone occurred many times. The CDR3 goes on 3 residues after the read ends, and that part is filled in from the germline J gene. The rearrangement joins TRBV6-2 or TRBV6-3 to TRBJ1-1; no firm D call. The CDR3 totals 13 residues. Germline V gene data show CDR1 as MNHEY and CDR2 as SVGEGT. With 5 bases removed from V and 5 bases from J, the gap between germline ends came to 12 bases. CDR3 DNA (partial): TGTGCCAGCAGTCCCGCGGGGTATACTGAA. Amino acids: CASSPAGYTE. Given in full, the CDR3 is CASSPAGYTEAFF.

This clone was seen more than once but under ten times. The DNA read from the CDR3 is TGTGCCAGCTCACCACCTGGGACAGAGTATGGT. It is translated as CASSPPGTEYG. The entire CDR3 sequence reads CASSPPGTEYGQYF. The J gene is TRBJ2-4, the V gene TRBV18; 7 bases fit TRBD1. Read coverage stops 3 residues before the CDR3 terminus; the germline J gene supplies the remainder. Germline loops: CDR1 KGHSH, CDR2 LQKENI. The CDR3 contains 14 residues.

This clone has at least ten counts. The read terminates 3 residues before the CDR3 end, so the remaining end is supplied by the germline J gene. The chain carries TRBV20-1 and TRBJ1-2, with 10 bases aligning to TRBD1. The V gene's germline CDR1 is DFQATT and CDR2 SNEGSKA (reference sequence). V dropped 6 bases and J dropped 4; count of bases not matched to a gene: 8. The CDR3 loop spans 14 amino acids. Partial CDR3 DNA: TGCAGTGCGAGGACAGGGGGAGAAGGCTATGGC. It yields the protein CSARTGGEGYG. The whole CDR3 region reads CSARTGGEGYGYTF.

Note on this clone: The read falls 3 residues short of the CDR3 end, and the missing part is taken from the germline J gene. The chain couples TRBV19 to TRBJ1-2; no clear D. The CDR3 runs 14 residues. Germline V gene lookup returns CDR1 LNHDA and CDR2 SQIVND (reference sequence). The CDR3 loop reads CASSITSNANDYTF. CDR3 DNA, as far as it was read: TGTGCCAGTAGTATAACTAGCAACGCCAATGAC.

This clone was seen ten or more times. The CDR3 is cut off 3 residues early in the read; its end comes from the germline J gene. The rearrangement joins TRBV5-1 to TRBJ1-1; no clear D gene. The germline CDR1 and CDR2 sequences are SGHRS and YFSETQ. The CDR3 loop spans 11 amino acids. The ends were cut back, 0 bases at V and 7 bases at J, with 4 bases in the middle. The CDR3 region is CASSLGGEAFF. The DNA read from the CDR3 is TGCGCCAGCAGCTTGGGCGGTGAA. Full variable domain (rest looked up from reference TRBV5-1 and TRBJ1-1): KAGVTQTPRYLIKTRGQQVTLSCSPISGHRSVSWYQQTPGQGLQFLFEYFSETQRNKGNFPGRFSGRQFSNSRSEMNVSTLELGDSALYLCASSLGGEAFFGQGTRLTVV.

This clone has only a few counts. The missing CDR3 end, 3 residues past where the read stops, is filled in from the germline J gene. The chain has TRBV20-1 and TRBJ2-7, with 15 bases fitting TRBD2. Trimming removed 2 bases from V and 4 bases from J; junction bases left unmatched: 18. This CDR3 spans 20 amino acids. Germline lookup yields CDR1 DFQATT and CDR2 SNEGSKA (reference sequence). The CDR3 bases that were read are TGCAGTGCTAGAAAATGGTTGGGACTAGCGGGAGGAAGGGTAGTTTACGAG. This sequence encodes CSARKWLGLAGGRVVYE. The entire CDR3 protein reads CSARKWLGLAGGRVVYEQYF.

Many counts were recorded for this clone. The CDR3 extends 3 residues past the end of the read, so its final part is completed from the germline J gene. V gene TRBV5-4 combines with J gene TRBJ1-4; TRBD1 aligns across 7 bases. Germline values: CDR1 SGHNT, CDR2 YYREEE (reference sequence). V trimming: 4 bases; J trimming: 6 bases; junction bases outside the gene matches: 6. This CDR3 has 14 amino acids. The part of the CDR3 DNA that was read is TGTGCCAGCAGCCAACAGGGGCTCGATGAAAAA. It yields the protein CASSQQGLDEK. The full CDR3 is CASSQQGLDEKLFF.

This clone was recorded many times. The read ends 3 residues early relative to the CDR3; the germline J gene fills the gap. V usage is TRBV18 and J usage is TRBJ2-2; 9 nucleotides agree with TRBD1. The CDR3 covers 15 residues. In germline, CDR1 is KGHSH, CDR2 LQKENI. After removal of 1 base from V and 6 bases from J, the junction contained 3 bases not matched to a gene. The part of the CDR3 DNA that was read is TGTGCCAGCTCACCACAGGGACAGGGTGCCGGGGAG. It codes for CASSPQGQGAGE. The whole CDR3 protein is CASSPQGQGAGELFF.

This clone came up many times. CDR3 protein: CASSQSFLTRKGQPQHF. CDR3 bases read: TGTGCCAGCAGCCAATCGTTTCTGACAAGAAAGGGTCAGCCC. The chain employs TRBV16 and TRBJ1-5; D is unclear. Read coverage stops 3 residues before the CDR3 terminus; the germline J gene supplies the remainder. V was clipped by 0 bases and J by 6 bases, with 18 bases between them. CDR3 length: 17 amino acids. The germline V gene encodes CDR1 KGHSY and CDR2 FQNENV.

This clone was counted many times. The CDR3 is cut off 3 residues early in the read; its end comes from the germline J gene. V usage is TRBV6-2 or TRBV6-3 and J usage is TRBJ2-1; TRBD2 matches at 7 bases. The CDR3 covers 14 residues. Germline loops: CDR1 MNHEY, CDR2 SVGEGT. Germline trimming cut 5 bases from V and 6 bases from J; bases unmatched to any gene: 7. The covered CDR3 bases are TGTGCCAGCAGTACTAGCGTGGGACTCAATGAG. This encodes CASSTSVGLNE. The full CDR3 is CASSTSVGLNEQFF.

This clone has a count of ten or more. With the read ending 3 residues before the CDR3 end, the germline J gene is used to fill in that end. The chain combines TRBV12-3 or TRBV12-4 with TRBJ2-3; possible D gene TRBD2, 5 bases. The V end lost 7 bases, the J end lost 4 bases, and 12 bases lay between the germline ends. The CDR3 is 13 amino acids. The CDR3 sequence: CASTPRAADTQYF. Incomplete CDR3 DNA: TGTGCCAGCACCCCGCGGGCGGCAGATACG.

This clone has more than one count but fewer than ten. CDR3: CASSSRQVNQPQYF. The sequenced CDR3 bases are TGTGCCAGTAGTTCCCGACAGGTCAATCAGCCG. This chain joins TRBV19 and TRBJ2-3; D may be TRBD1 (6 bases). Read data end 3 residues before the CDR3 end; the end is taken from the germline J gene. This CDR3 contains 14 residues. The V gene's germline CDR1 is LNHDA and CDR2 SQIVND (reference sequence).

This clone has a count of ten or more. The CDR3 extends 3 residues past the end of the read, so its final part is completed from the germline J gene. The chain couples TRBV10-2 to TRBJ1-3, with unresolved D. The CDR3 spans 15 residues. Deletions cut 6 bases from V and 0 bases from J, with 12 bases between. The germline V gene encodes CDR1 WSHSY and CDR2 SAAADI. The sequenced part of the CDR3 DNA is TGCGCCAGCAGGGACTTGGCTAGCTCTGGAAACACC. Its translation is CASRDLASSGNT. The whole CDR3 sequence reads CASRDLASSGNTIYF.

This clone was observed many times. The read terminates 3 residues ahead of where the CDR3 ends, so the germline J gene completes it. The J gene is TRBJ1-2, the V gene TRBV20-1, with TRBD1 as a possible D gene (6 bases). Trimming took off 3 bases at V and 3 bases at J, with 14 bases between the two ends. Germline V CDR1 and CDR2: DFQATT, SNEGSKA (reference sequence). The CDR3 has 14 residues. CDR3 DNA (partial): TGCAGTGCTAGCGGGGGGGCTGGACACTATGGC. Amino acid sequence: CSASGGAGHYG. The whole CDR3 protein is CSASGGAGHYGYTF.

This clone was seen at least ten times. Read data end 3 residues before the CDR3 end; the end is taken from the germline J gene. This chain joins TRBV2 and TRBJ1-2; D is perhaps TRBD1 (5 bases). From germline, CDR1 is SNHLY and CDR2 FYNNEI. The CDR3 spans 13 residues. V was pared by 3 bases and J by 3 bases, with 8 bases between. This chain's CDR3 is CASSEQGDYGYTF. Incomplete CDR3 DNA: TGTGCCAGCAGTGAGCAAGGGGACTATGGC.

This clone has ten or more counts. The sequence runs out 3 residues before the end of the CDR3; the remainder is reconstructed from the germline J gene. The chain uses TRBV20-1 and TRBJ1-2; D is uncertain. V dropped 8 bases and J dropped 4 bases, with 11 bases sitting between them. The CDR3 loop spans 11 amino acids. The germline gives CDR1 DFQATT, CDR2 SNEGSKA (reference sequence). CDR3 protein: CSLLRLYGYTF. The DNA read from the CDR3 is TGCAGTCTGCTCAGGCTCTATGGC.

This clone was counted ten times or more. The CDR3 extends 3 residues past the end of the read, so its final part is completed from the germline J gene. This rearrangement joins TRBV7-6 to TRBJ2-2; 8 nucleotides line up with TRBD2. In germline, CDR1 is SGHVS, CDR2 FNYEAQ. This CDR3 has 16 amino acids. Trimming cost V 8 bases and J 4 bases; bases outside gene matches: 12. The CDR3 is CASRSLSGRGTGELFF. The covered CDR3 bases are TGTGCCAGCCGTAGCCTGAGCGGGAGAGGCACCGGGGAG.